The T cell receptor (beta chain) under discussion was sequenced for a study of blood T cell repertoires in COVID-19 (dated by TCRdb to about 2020). In the study overall: Samples from collaborators originated in the United States, Italy and Spain and spanned both the acute and convalescent phases of COVID-19. The prospective study material was composed of cDNA or gDNA derived from T cells, B-cell-depleted T cells, or PBMCs. Deeply sampled blood TCRbeta repertoires from subjects exposed to, actively infected with, or recovered from COVID-19 were included in the dataset. The repertoires were released in a freely available public database intended as a resource for research on the immune response to SARS-CoV-2. The samples were drawn from the first 160 participants of the ongoing ImmuneRACE study and from 950 to 1,500 subjects provided by 6 global collaborators. Sample metadata almost always included a de-identified subject ID, COVID-19 status, age in years and sex. Where available, HLA class I and class II types were taken from metadata supplied by the sample provider and were not determined by assay-based typing. Study-wide findings and limitations: The quantity of clinical and demographic metadata differed by source and by participant and was supplied without curation.

Participants in the prospective study were aged roughly 18 to 100 years, lived in over 20 United States geographic areas, and enrolled through a virtual design. To assign participants to cohorts, the prospective study relied on clinical history that participants themselves reported in a screening survey and a study questionnaire. In the prospective study, whole blood, serum and a nasopharyngeal or oropharyngeal swab were collected from each participant by mobile phlebotomists. Participants in the prospective study had the option to provide additional blood draws and questionnaires over an approximately 2-month period. Prospective study blood samples were shipped either frozen or at room temperature before DNA extraction. CDR1 and CDR2, per the germline V gene (reference sequence), are MNHEY and SMNVEV. V sheds 3 bases and J sheds 1 base, leaving 14 bases between their ends. Including cysteine and phenylalanine, the CDR3 has 16 amino acids. Only the CDR3 portion is preserved as DNA: 48 bases, with reading frame beginning at the first base.

Details on this clone: What this receptor recognizes is not known. Base qualities are not recorded, but no much larger clone differs from it by a single base.

TCRbeta CDR3 regions were amplified from genomic DNA by means of the immunoSEQ Assay, a bias-controlled multiplex PCR. In the source study's methods: The number of nucleated cells in each sample was estimated from the amplification of reference gene primers within the assay. To quantify the absolute abundance of each unique TCRbeta CDR3 rearrangement, sequence reads were collapsed and filtered. For each sample, productive Simpson clonality was calculated by taking the square root of Simpson's diversity index across productive rearrangements. In TCRdb, the immuneACCESS table is reduced to in-frame sequences with V and J assigned. These tables do not hold every clone; where another copy was compared, an unresolved V gene accounts for under half, and the others remain unexplained. V and J calls and clone size follow that table, whereas D and trimming were derived from the DNA. Here the sample has approximately 180,000 clones; 82% occur a single time. The ten biggest clones cover about 5% of the sample.

This receptor was identified in a woman aged 60-75 years with acute COVID-19. The sequencing input was PBMCs or T cells enriched from blood (not recorded which). The chain is encoded by TRBV27 joined to TRBJ2-3; the D gene is possibly TRBD2, with 6 bases matching. The encoded CDR3 is CASSFGGSMGTDTQYF. The DNA is as follows: TGTGCCAGCAGTTTTGGGGGGAGTATGGGCACAGATACGCAGTATTTT.